This T cell receptor (beta chain) derives from a study of a mutant IDH1 vaccine in newly diagnosed glioma. Method: immunoSEQ multiplex PCR; TCRdb's copy keeps in-frame clones and lacks some. The sample consists of approximately 30,000 clones, roughly 76% of them appearing once. Concerning this clone: The target antigen is unknown.

From germline, CDR1 is MNHEY and CDR2 SMNVEV (reference sequence). CDR3 size: 15 residues. Trimming removed 6 bases from V and 3 bases from J, with 17 bases in between. Time point in this sample: week 35, safety follow-up. The vaccine gave 300 ug of a 20-mer mutant IDH1 peptide subcutaneously per dose. The TCR comes from a man in his forties or fifties with glioma. This specimen consisted of PBMCs, obtained from a glioma patient whose treatment included an IDH1 peptide vaccine. V and J are TRBV27 and TRBJ1-1, with D hard to call. The CDR3 loop reads CASRQPWTEDTEAFF. In nucleotides, the CDR3 is TGTGCCAGCAGACAACCATGGACCGAGGACACTGAAGCTTTCTTT.